This T cell receptor beta chain was obtained from a study of T cell clonality in common variable immunodeficiency. Caucasian heritage predominated among both patients and controls. Replacement immunoglobulin had been given to every CVID subject for at least one year. Assay: immunoSEQ multiplex PCR; the TCRdb copy retains only in-frame clones and omits some. Altogether about 15,000 clones were found in the sample, and no singletons occur. From germline, CDR1 is DFQATT and CDR2 SNEGSKA (reference sequence). This CDR3 has 11 residues. V was cut by 3 bases and J by 7 bases, with 9 bases left in between. This clone was seen at least ten times. What it recognizes is unknown. Read sequence stops 3 residues before the CDR3 end, and the germline J gene provides the missing end. Study-level findings and limits: Common variable immunodeficiency TCR beta sequences reportedly had fewer deletions and N-nucleotide insertions. Shared TCRbeta clones were fewer between CVID subjects than controls. The cause of increased CVID clonality remains unclear without subpopulation sequencing.

The sequenced material came from peripheral blood mononuclear cells. The V call is TRBV20-1, the J call TRBJ1-1; D is undetermined. The receptor comes from a human donor with common variable immunodeficiency. CDR3 DNA, as far as it was read: TGCAGTGCTAGTAAACAAAGTGAA. It yields the protein CSASKQSE. The full-length CDR3 reads as CSASKQSEAFF.